The clone carrying this T cell receptor beta chain was recorded only once. Antigen unknown. This sample is drawn from a study of Ad26.COV2.S vaccination and SARS-CoV-2 variants. Trimming removed 2 bases from V and 3 bases from J; junction bases left unmatched: 5. The CDR3 extends over 15 amino acids. CDR1 is SEHNR and CDR2 is FQNEAQ in the germline V gene (reference sequence). Study-level points and caveats: Breadth measured for non-spike TCRs was similar across vaccine and placebo recipients.

Only in-frame clones appear in the TCRdb table, and some are missing; sequencing was by immunoSEQ multiplex PCR. The sample contains around 170,000 clones, approximately 88% of which appear only once. The rearrangement links TRBV7-9 to TRBJ2-7; TRBD1 matches at 9 bases. The sample here was peripheral blood, taken after recovery from COVID-19. The source is a human donor who had recovered from COVID-19. DNA for the CDR3: TGTGCCAGCAGCTTAAGGACAGGGGTTTACTACGAGCAGTACTTC. Translated: CASSLRTGVYYEQYF.